This passage covers 26 T cell receptor beta chains from one sample sequenced in a study of cytomegalovirus exposure and HLA in healthy donors. Only in-frame clones appear in the TCRdb table, and some are missing; sequencing was by immunoSEQ multiplex PCR. The sample includes approximately 300,000 clones, approximately 90% of them seen just once. The sequencing input was PBMCs. The receptor set was obtained from a woman aged 18-29 years in good health and CMV-seronegative.

This chain links TRBV5-1 with TRBJ1-2; D gene ambiguous. The V end was cut by 1 base, the J end by 6 bases, with 13 bases between. Germline CDR1 reads SGHRS; CDR2 reads YFSETQ. The CDR3 sequence is 14 residues long. The chain's CDR3 is CASSLSGGRDGYTF. The CDR3, as DNA: TGCGCCAGCAGCTTGTCAGGAGGGAGGGATGGCTACACCTTC. Full variable domain (outside the CDR3, taken from reference TRBV5-1 and TRBJ1-2): KAGVTQTPRYLIKTRGQQVTLSCSPISGHRSVSWYQQTPGQGLQFLFEYFSETQRNKGNFPGRFSGRQFSNSRSEMNVSTLELGDSALYLCASSLSGGRDGYTFGSGTRLTVV.

V is TRBV5-1 and J is TRBJ1-1, with D possibly TRBD1 on 6 matching bases. This CDR3 contains 13 residues. Looked up from germline, CDR1 is SGHRS and CDR2 is YFSETQ. Trimming cost V 4 bases and J 1 base, with 8 bases left between them. The CDR3 sequence is CASSRTENTEAFF. CDR3 DNA: TGCGCCAGCAGCAGGACAGAGAACACTGAAGCTTTCTTT. Supplemented by reference TRBV5-1 and TRBJ1-1, the full variable domain reads KAGVTQTPRYLIKTRGQQVTLSCSPISGHRSVSWYQQTPGQGLQFLFEYFSETQRNKGNFPGRFSGRQFSNSRSEMNVSTLELGDSALYLCASSRTENTEAFFGQGTRLTVV.

The J gene is TRBJ2-1, the V gene TRBV19; the match to TRBD1 covers 10 bases. Germline CDR1 and CDR2: LNHDA and SQIVND (reference sequence). V was clipped by 5 bases and J by 7 bases; unmatched bases: 8. The CDR3 length is 15 residues. The DNA for the CDR3 is TGTGCCAGTAGTGTCCTTGGGACAGGGGAAAATGAGCAGTTCTTC. Amino acids: CASSVLGTGENEQFF. Full variable domain (remainder filled in from reference TRBV19 and TRBJ2-1): DGGITQSPKYLFRKEGQNVTLSCEQNLNHDAMYWYRQDPGQGLRLIYYSQIVNDFQKGDIAEGYSVSREKKESFPLTVTSAQKNPTAFYLCASSVLGTGENEQFFGPGTRLTVL.

J is TRBJ1-2 and V is TRBV27; tentative D call: TRBD1 (6 bases). Looked up from germline, CDR1 is MNHEY and CDR2 is SMNVEV (reference sequence). V was pared by 3 bases and J by 3 bases, with 11 bases between. The CDR3 runs to 14 residues. CDR3 protein: CASSLTGWDYGYTF. DNA for the CDR3: TGTGCCAGCAGTTTGACAGGATGGGACTATGGCTACACCTTC.

The chain links TRBV9 to TRBJ2-1, with a tentative D call TRBD2 (5 bases). V lost 0 bases and J lost 10, with 14 bases in between. Germline V gene data show CDR1 as SGDLS and CDR2 as YYNGEE. The CDR3 extends over 14 amino acids. The CDR3 DNA reads as TGTGCCAGCAGCGTAGTCGGCGGGCTGGGGGAGCAGTTCTTC. Its translation is CASSVVGGLGEQFF.

The count of this clone is one. The rearrangement links TRBV5-1 to TRBJ2-7; 9 bases align to TRBD1. V was clipped by 4 bases and J by 3 bases; unmatched bases: 8. This CDR3 spans 15 amino acids. Germline V gene data show CDR1 as SGHRS and CDR2 as YFSETQ. This CDR3 is CASSLQGAGGYEQYF. The CDR3, as DNA: TGCGCCAGCAGCCTACAGGGGGCAGGGGGCTACGAGCAGTACTTC. The variable domain in full, with the rest retrieved from reference TRBV5-1 and TRBJ2-7, is KAGVTQTPRYLIKTRGQQVTLSCSPISGHRSVSWYQQTPGQGLQFLFEYFSETQRNKGNFPGRFSGRQFSNSRSEMNVSTLELGDSALYLCASSLQGAGGYEQYFGPGTRLTVT.

Of note for this clone: This sample includes further DNA sequences coding for the same CDR3. This sequence joins TRBV9 and TRBJ2-7; TRBD2 agrees at 7 bases. The CDR3 totals 14 residues. V lost 0 bases and J lost 3; bases outside the gene matches: 3. CDR1 is SGDLS and CDR2 is YYNGEE in the germline V gene. This CDR3 is CASSVGLANYEQYF. The CDR3 DNA is TGTGCCAGCAGCGTAGGACTAGCTAACTACGAGCAGTACTTC.

A remark on this clone: Other DNA sequences in the sample encode the same CDR3. This chain uses TRBV4-1 with TRBJ2-7; D possibly corresponds to TRBD2 (5 bases). V was clipped by 0 bases and J by 3 bases, with 12 bases between them. The CDR3 extends over 15 amino acids. Germline V lookup: CDR1 MGHRA, CDR2 YSYEKL. The CDR3 loop is CASSQEGGSSYEQYF. CDR3 nucleotide sequence: TGCGCCAGCAGCCAAGAAGGAGGTAGCAGCTACGAGCAGTACTTC.

This rearrangement joins TRBV18 to TRBJ2-5, with D perhaps TRBD2 (5 bases). Germline CDR1 KGHSH, CDR2 LQKENI. V was pared by 0 bases and J by 5 bases, with 16 bases between. This CDR3 is 16 amino acids long. The chain's CDR3 is CASSPPGGISGETQYF. CDR3 bases: TGTGCCAGCTCACCACCAGGCGGCATCTCGGGGGAGACCCAGTACTTC.

V and J are TRBV7-2 and TRBJ1-5; tentative D call: TRBD1 (5 bases). This CDR3 contains 16 residues. The ends were cut back, 1 base at V and 9 bases at J, with 19 bases in the middle. The germline V gene has CDR1 SGHTA and CDR2 FQGNSA. This CDR3 is CASSLGTGGGMMPQHF. In DNA form, the CDR3 reads TGTGCCAGCAGCTTAGGCACGGGGGGGGGAATGATGCCCCAGCATTTT.

The chain uses TRBV5-6 and TRBJ2-7, with 8 bases matching TRBD1. Germline values: CDR1 SGHDT, CDR2 YYEEEE. The V gene end was trimmed by 4 bases and the J gene end by 0 bases; junction bases not matched to a gene: 3. This CDR3 comprises 14 residues. In DNA, the CDR3 is TGTGCCAGCAGCGACAGGGGCCTCTCCTACGAGCAGTACTTC. This translates into CASSDRGLSYEQYF.

This clone was picked up one time. The chain is built from TRBV19 and TRBJ2-7; 10 bases are a match to TRBD2. V dropped 5 bases and J dropped 4; count of bases not matched to a gene: 5. The CDR3 has 14 amino acids. Per the germline V gene, CDR1 is LNHDA and CDR2 is SQIVND (reference sequence). The CDR3 DNA reads as TGTGCCAGTAGTCCGGGACTAGCGTATTACGAGCAGTACTTC. Translated: CASSPGLAYYEQYF.

The chain joins TRBV6-6 to TRBJ2-1, with a weak D call TRBD2 (5 bases). Germline loops: CDR1 MNHNY, CDR2 SVGAGI (reference sequence). The V end was cut by 6 bases, the J end by 12 bases, with 18 bases between. The CDR3 consists of 13 residues. In DNA form, the CDR3 reads TGTGCCAGCAGCGGGGTGGAACCAAATCGGCAGTTCTTC. Translation gives CASSGVEPNRQFF.

This chain links TRBV11-3 with TRBJ2-4; a possible D gene is TRBD1 (6 bases). V lost 5 bases and J 6 bases, leaving 17 bases between the germline ends. The CDR3 consists of 15 residues. From germline, CDR1 is SGHNT and CDR2 YENEEA. In DNA, the CDR3 is TGTGCCAGCAGCCCATCCAGGGGCGAGGGAAACATTCAGTACTTC. This codes for CASSPSRGEGNIQYF.

V is TRBV11-3 and J is TRBJ2-3; D is possibly TRBD2 (5 bases). The CDR3 loop spans 17 amino acids. The ends were cut back, 1 base at V and 1 base at J, with 15 bases in the middle. Germline-derived CDR1 and CDR2 are SGHNT and YENEEA. CDR3 DNA: TGTGCCAGCAGCTTAGGAGGGTGGGAGCCGGGCACAGATACGCAGTATTTT. It codes for CASSLGGWEPGTDTQYF.

The genes are TRBV6-1 and TRBJ1-2; D might be TRBD1 (6 bases). Between the trimmed V and J ends, which lost 8 bases and 4 bases, there was a span of 20 bases. The CDR3 length is 15 residues. CDR1 MNHNS and CDR2 SASEGT come from the germline V gene. This chain's CDR3 is CASSPQTGFVYGYTF. As DNA, the CDR3 is TGTGCCAGCTCCCCTCAAACAGGGTTCGTCTATGGCTACACCTTC.

The chain joins TRBV27 to TRBJ2-1, with 7 bases matching TRBD1. The CDR3 contains 15 residues. V was pared by 6 bases and J by 3 bases, with 8 bases of the junction left unmatched. Germline assignment: CDR1 MNHEY and CDR2 SMNVEV (reference sequence). The DNA of the CDR3 is TGTGCCAGCAGCCAAACGGGACAGTACTACAATGAGCAGTTCTTC. This codes for CASSQTGQYYNEQFF.

This chain uses TRBV21-1 with TRBJ1-5. TRBV21-1 is termed a pseudogene. This CDR3 contains 16 residues. The CDR3 sequence: CASSNFNSSSNQPQHF. CDR3 nucleotides: TGTGCCAGCAGCAACTTTAACTCTTCGAGCAATCAGCCCCAGCATTTT.

This chain connects TRBV7-3 to TRBJ2-1; D not resolved. There are 15 residues in the CDR3. Germline assignment: CDR1 SGHTA and CDR2 FQGTGA. Trimming cost V 0 bases and J 6 bases, with 12 bases left between them. The CDR3 bases are TGTGCCAGCAGCTTAACACCCGGAGCCTTCAATGAGCAGTTCTTC. As protein: CASSLTPGAFNEQFF.

The chain has TRBV5-6 and TRBJ2-6; TRBD1 is a possible D gene (6 bases). The CDR3 consists of 15 residues. The V end was cut by 9 bases, the J end by 3 bases, with 16 bases between. Germline V CDR1 and CDR2: SGHDT, YYEEEE. The CDR3 region has the DNA TGTGCCACCAAAGGGGGAGTCAGTGGGGCCAACGTCCTGACTTTC. Its translation: CATKGGVSGANVLTF.

The chain uses TRBV6-5 and TRBJ1-2, with TRBD1 matching 8 bases. Trimming took 2 bases from V and 4 from J; bases not matched to a gene: 6. The CDR3 sequence is 15 residues long. Germline lookup yields CDR1 MNHEY and CDR2 SVGAGI. The CDR3 DNA sequence: TGTGCCAGCAGTTACCAGGACAGGGTTGGCTATGGCTACACCTTC. Its protein is CASSYQDRVGYGYTF.

This clone has only one observation. The rearrangement uses TRBV27 and TRBJ1-1; D may be TRBD1 (6 bases). Germline-derived CDR1 and CDR2 are MNHEY and SMNVEV (reference sequence). The CDR3 is 16 amino acids. Trimming cost V 3 bases and J 5 bases, with 19 bases left between them. As DNA, the CDR3 is TGTGCCAGCAGTTTTCTGGGGCTACAGGGCGGAACTGAAGCTTTCTTT. Its translation is CASSFLGLQGGTEAFF.

The chain links TRBV6-5 to TRBJ2-7, with 7 bases lining up with TRBD1. J was trimmed by 0 bases and V by 3 bases; bases with no gene match: 8. The CDR3 length is 16 residues. The germline CDR1 and CDR2 sequences are MNHEY and SVGAGI. The CDR3 nucleotides are TGTGCCAGCAGTTATCAGAGGGGGCGTGGCTCCTACGAGCAGTACTTC. Its protein product is CASSYQRGRGSYEQYF.

The chain links TRBV5-4 to TRBJ2-7; weak D call: TRBD1 (6 bases). Germline CDR1 and CDR2: SGHNT and YYREEE (reference sequence). V gave up 4 bases and J gave up 8 bases, with 13 bases separating them. The CDR3 spans 12 residues. The CDR3 nucleotides are TGTGCCAGCAGCCAAAACAGGGACAAGCAGTACTTC. It is translated as CASSQNRDKQYF.

This chain links TRBV19 with TRBJ1-5; D gene ambiguous. Germline V lookup: CDR1 LNHDA, CDR2 SQIVND (reference sequence). Trimming took off 1 base at V and 6 bases at J, with 13 bases between the two ends. The CDR3 runs 15 residues. CDR3 sequence reads: CASSIVAAGGQPQHF. The DNA for the CDR3 is TGTGCCAGTAGTATAGTGGCGGCAGGAGGTCAGCCCCAGCATTTT.

The gene calls are TRBV29-1 and TRBJ2-7, with TRBD2 identical over 8 bases. CDR1 and CDR2 (germline): SQVTM, ANQGSEA. J was trimmed by 5 bases and V by 4 bases; bases with no gene match: 4. The CDR3 is 12 residues long. The CDR3 region is CSVVGGRNEQYF. The CDR3 bases are TGCAGCGTTGTAGGCGGGAGGAACGAGCAGTACTTC.